This T cell receptor beta chain appears in the sequencing data of a study of blood T cell repertoires in COVID-19. About the research overall: COVID-19 samples collected from the United States, Italy and Spain covered acute and convalescent phases. In each case, the material was cDNA or gDNA derived from T cells, B-cell-depleted T cells, or PBMCs.

Original methodology: Cell counts per sample came from amplifying reference gene primers. Using immunoSEQ multiplex PCR, the repertoire was profiled, and TCRdb retains in-frame clones only, with some absent. V, J and clone size are those of that table, while D and trimming were read from the DNA. The sample has hundreds of thousands of clones, about 87% seen once. Trimming stripped 5 bases from V and 2 bases from J, with 3 bases between. The CDR3 contains 11 residues. CDR1 is KGHSH and CDR2 is LQKENI in the germline V gene. This sequence joins TRBV18 and TRBJ2-5; D call uncertain. This TCR was recovered from a woman between 18 and 30 years old with acute or convalescent COVID-19. The sample consisted of peripheral blood. CDR3 in amino acids: CASSSQETQYF. In DNA form, the CDR3 reads TGTGCCAGCTCATCGCAAGAGACCCAGTACTTC.